Described below is a single T cell receptor beta chain sequence and its context. Its antigen is not identified. The CDR3 loop spans 13 amino acids. Germline-derived CDR1 and CDR2 are SNHLY and FYNNEI. With 1 base removed from V and 5 bases from J, the gap between germline ends came to 6 bases. The study ran its PCR with 60 Vbeta and 13 Jbeta primers. The data were produced by immunoSEQ multiplex PCR, yet TCRdb's version contains in-frame clones alone and is incomplete. The table has 95,000 or so clones, about 86% seen once. The sample comes from a study of cytomegalovirus exposure and HLA in healthy donors. Notes on the study in general: Most TCR sequences showed up rarely, but some public TCRs showed up in many donors. Later work found that TCR association rates differed between HLA loci; DRB1 had the most and HLA-C the fewest. A prior analysis recorded that most TCR beta V segments were productive about 87% or about 30% of the time. Researchers reported in a later analysis that common viral pathogens appeared linked to several top clusters.

V is TRBV2 and J is TRBJ2-1, with D unresolved. The material sequenced was PBMCs. The TCR was taken from an older woman in good health and CMV-seropositive. The CDR3 region is CASSEGLNNEQFF. In DNA, the CDR3 is TGTGCCAGCAGTGAAGGACTCAACAATGAGCAGTTCTTC. The whole variable domain, remainder taken from reference TRBV2 and TRBJ2-1, is EPEVTQTPSHQVTQMGQEVILRCVPISNHLYFYWYRQILGQKVEFLVSFYNNEISEKSEIFDDQFSVERPDGSNFTLKIRSTKLEDSAMYFCASSEGLNNEQFFGPGTRLTVL.